These T cell receptor beta chains were read from a single sample in a study of OX40 agonist ivuxolimab in advanced cancers. Profiling relied on immunoSEQ multiplex PCR, and the TCRdb table lists in-frame clones only, not all of them. This repertoire shows 55,000 to 70,000 clones, roughly nine tenths found once; its top ten account for 1% to 1.2%. This sample comprised CD4+ or CD8+ T cells sorted from blood, obtained in a trial of the OX40 agonist ivuxolimab. The receptors stem from an adult with an advanced solid tumor such as melanoma, head and neck, liver or kidney cancer. Each CDR3 is given with its conserved first and last residue. The D gene is left open where the match is weak. Size values are once, few and many counts, or a class for expanded clones, and some rows have none.

cdr3_aa | cdr3_nt | j_call | clone_size | v_call | d_call
CASSDDLKVAEAFF | TGTGCCAGCAGTGACGATCTTAAGGTAGCTGAAGCTTTCTTT | TRBJ1-1 | - | TRBV6-1 | -
CASRRELYYEQYF | TGTGCCAGCAGGAGGGAACTGTACTACGAGCAGTACTTC | TRBJ2-7 | - | TRBV6-1 | -
CASSQSGADNYGYTF | TGTGCCAGCAGCCAAAGCGGGGCGGATAACTATGGCTACACCTTC | TRBJ1-2 | once | TRBV2 | -
CASSLVGRVGLDGYTF | TGCGCCAGCAGCTTGGTTGGCAGGGTTGGACTTGATGGCTACACCTTC | TRBJ1-2 | - | TRBV5-1 | -
CASSEWAGRGRNTGELFF | TGTGCCAGCAGTGAATGGGCTGGAAGGGGGCGCAACACCGGGGAGCTGTTTTTT | TRBJ2-2 | once | TRBV2 | TRBD1
CASSPDPLNTGELFF | TGTGCCAGCAGTCCGGACCCCCTAAACACCGGGGAGCTGTTTTTT | TRBJ2-2 | - | TRBV6-6 | -
CASSLWDRQTYEQYF | TGTGCCAGCAGCTTGTGGGACAGACAGACATACGAGCAGTACTTC | TRBJ2-7 | - | TRBV5-6 | TRBD1
CASSMTPNQPQHF | TGTGCCAGTAGTATGACACCCAATCAGCCCCAGCATTTT | TRBJ1-5 | once | TRBV19 | -
CASSLRLAATNEQFF | TGTGCCAGCAGCTTGAGACTAGCGGCTACCAATGAGCAGTTCTTC | TRBJ2-1 | - | TRBV5-6 | TRBD2
CASVGPSDTQYF | TGCGCCAGCGTCGGGCCTTCAGATACGCAGTATTTT | TRBJ2-3 | - | TRBV5-1 | -
CASSATLAEQETQYF | TGCGCCAGCAGCGCGACACTAGCGGAGCAAGAGACCCAGTACTTC | TRBJ2-5 | - | TRBV5-1 | TRBD2
CASNQEVGKYGYTF | TGCGCCAGCAACCAAGAGGTGGGCAAGTATGGCTACACCTTC | TRBJ1-2 | - | TRBV4-1 | -
CASSYGRRNQPQHF | TGTGCCAGCAGTTACGGCCGACGCAATCAGCCCCAGCATTTT | TRBJ1-5 | - | TRBV7-9 | -
CASSEGGRSYNEQFF | TGTGCCAGCAGTGAAGGGGGCAGGTCCTACAATGAGCAGTTCTTC | TRBJ2-1 | few | TRBV6-1 | -
CSAYRDNEQFF | TGCAGTGCTTATCGGGACAATGAGCAGTTCTTC | TRBJ2-1 | - | TRBV20-1 | -
CSAGQGGSNEQFF | TGCAGCGCTGGACAGGGTGGATCGAATGAGCAGTTCTTC | TRBJ2-1 | - | TRBV29-1 | TRBD1
CASSPMAGGDTQYF | TGTGCCAGCAGCCCTATGGCAGGGGGAGATACGCAGTATTTT | TRBJ2-3 | - | TRBV5-5 | TRBD1
CASSLAPSGMNTGELFF | TGTGCCAGCAGCTTGGCGCCTAGCGGGATGAACACCGGGGAGCTGTTTTTT | TRBJ2-2 | - | TRBV5-4 | TRBD2
CSARGTSSQYF | TGCAGTGCTAGAGGGACTAGCAGCCAGTACTTC | TRBJ2-5 | - | TRBV20-1 | TRBD2
CASSLNGLNTGELFF | TGTGCCAGCAGTTTAAACGGACTGAACACCGGGGAGCTGTTTTTT | TRBJ2-2 | - | TRBV27 | -
CASSRSFQETQYF | TGTGCCAGCAGTCGTTCGTTCCAAGAGACCCAGTACTTC | TRBJ2-5 | - | TRBV6-5 | -
CASSPGQGDWGDF | TGCGCCAGCAGCCCGGGACAGGGGGACTGGGGGGACTTC | TRBJ2-5 | - | TRBV5-1 | TRBD1
CASSSPRVRRTEAFF | TGTGCCAGCTCTTCCCCAAGGGTCCGGCGGACTGAAGCTTTCTTT | TRBJ1-1 | - | TRBV7-2 | -
CASSPNLGSNQPQHF | TGTGCCAGCAGCCCCAACTTGGGGTCCAATCAGCCCCAGCATTTT | TRBJ1-5 | - | TRBV9 | -
CASSDGGGNTIYF | TGTGCCAGCAGTGATGGGGGAGGAAACACCATATATTTT | TRBJ1-3 | few | TRBV2 | -
CAWSVRDRDNYGYTF | TGTGCCTGGAGTGTAAGGGACAGGGATAACTATGGCTACACCTTC | TRBJ1-2 | - | TRBV30 | TRBD1
CASSSGNYGYTF | TGTGCCAGCAGTTCTGGGAACTATGGCTACACCTTC | TRBJ1-2 | - | TRBV6-1 | -
CASSLDWRGANYGYTF | TGTGCCAGCAGCTTAGATTGGCGGGGAGCTAACTATGGCTACACCTTC | TRBJ1-2 | - | TRBV11-2 | -
CASSVAGASTDTQYF | TGCGCCAGCAGTGTTGCGGGGGCCAGCACAGATACGCAGTATTTT | TRBJ2-3 | - | TRBV10-1 | -
CASRGQGLATGELFF | TGTGCCAGCAGAGGACAGGGTCTTGCCACCGGGGAGCTGTTTTTT | TRBJ2-2 | - | TRBV6-5 | TRBD1
CAISAGVSGNTIYF | TGTGCCATCAGTGCGGGTGTCTCTGGAAACACCATATATTTT | TRBJ1-3 | - | TRBV10-3 | -
CASSLGGTSATNEKLFF | TGTGCCAGCAGCTTGGGGGGGACCAGTGCAACTAATGAAAAACTGTTTTTT | TRBJ1-4 | once | TRBV5-8 | -
CASGRGGGNTGELFF | TGTGCCAGCGGGCGCGGCGGGGGGAACACCGGGGAGCTGTTTTTT | TRBJ2-2 | once | TRBV11-3 | TRBD2
CASSLGGVAAGANVLTF | TGTGCCAGCAGCTTGGGTGGGGTGGCGGCTGGGGCCAACGTCCTGACTTTC | TRBJ2-6 | - | TRBV5-6 | -
CASSIDQGTAMNTEAFF | TGTGCCAGTAGTATCGACCAAGGGACAGCAATGAACACTGAAGCTTTCTTT | TRBJ1-1 | - | TRBV19 | TRBD1
CAISAWTGGKNEQFF | TGTGCCATCAGTGCGTGGACAGGGGGCAAAAATGAGCAGTTCTTC | TRBJ2-1 | - | TRBV10-3 | TRBD1
CASSQDLRDINTGELFF | TGTGCCAGCAGCCAAGATCTGCGGGACATAAACACCGGGGAGCTGTTTTTT | TRBJ2-2 | - | TRBV14 | -
CASSEDVRTIRRSYNSPLHF | TGTGCCAGCAGTGAAGATGTGAGGACAATTCGGCGATCCTATAATTCACCCCTCCACTTT | TRBJ1-6 | - | TRBV6-1 | -
CASSEAGAVHGYTF | TGTGCCAGCAGCGAAGCAGGGGCTGTTCATGGCTACACCTTC | TRBJ1-2 | - | TRBV11-2 | -
CASSLLTGRRASEAFF | TGTGCCAGCAGCTTACTTACCGGCCGGAGGGCCTCTGAAGCTTTCTTT | TRBJ1-1 | once | TRBV11-2 | -
CASSLEGQALEQYF | TGCGCCAGCAGCTTGGAAGGACAGGCTCTTGAGCAGTACTTC | TRBJ2-7 | - | TRBV5-1 | TRBD1
CASSLVSSGGAPDTQYF | TGCGCCAGCAGCTTGGTCTCTAGCGGGGGGGCCCCAGATACGCAGTATTTT | TRBJ2-3 | - | TRBV5-1 | TRBD2
CASTLAGSMEQYF | TGCGCCAGCACGTTGGCGGGGAGTATGGAGCAGTACTTC | TRBJ2-7 | - | TRBV5-1 | -
CASSERKQPQHF | TGCGCCAGCAGTGAGCGTAAACAGCCCCAGCATTTT | TRBJ1-5 | - | TRBV10-2 | -
CASSQIGIPEAFF | TGCGCCAGCAGTCAAATCGGGATACCTGAAGCTTTCTTT | TRBJ1-1 | once | TRBV23-1 | -
CAISGEAGANVLTF | TGTGCCATCAGTGGGGAAGCTGGGGCCAACGTCCTGACTTTC | TRBJ2-6 | - | TRBV10-3 | -
CASSGHRGGQETQYF | TGTGCCAGCAGTGGCCATCGGGGCGGCCAAGAGACCCAGTACTTC | TRBJ2-5 | - | TRBV6-1 | -
CASSLGLAGASNTGELFF | TGTGCCAGCAGCTTGGGACTAGCGGGGGCCTCGAACACCGGGGAGCTGTTTTTT | TRBJ2-2 | - | TRBV5-5 | TRBD2
CASSDRGGFTDTQYF | TGCGCCAGCAGTGACCGGGGGGGCTTCACAGATACGCAGTATTTT | TRBJ2-3 | - | TRBV10-1 | TRBD2
CASNNQETQYF | TGTGCCAGCAACAACCAAGAGACCCAGTACTTC | TRBJ2-5 | - | TRBV6-5 | -
CASSSGTTRKTQYF | TGTGCCAGCAGCTCGGGGACCACCAGGAAGACCCAGTACTTC | TRBJ2-5 | - | TRBV5-4 | -
CASSQQGMETQYF | TGTGCCAGCAGCCAACAGGGCATGGAGACCCAGTACTTC | TRBJ2-5 | - | TRBV7-9 | -
CASSPGQAATNEKLFF | TGTGCCAGCAGCCCGGGACAGGCGGCAACTAATGAAAAACTGTTTTTT | TRBJ1-4 | - | TRBV14 | TRBD1